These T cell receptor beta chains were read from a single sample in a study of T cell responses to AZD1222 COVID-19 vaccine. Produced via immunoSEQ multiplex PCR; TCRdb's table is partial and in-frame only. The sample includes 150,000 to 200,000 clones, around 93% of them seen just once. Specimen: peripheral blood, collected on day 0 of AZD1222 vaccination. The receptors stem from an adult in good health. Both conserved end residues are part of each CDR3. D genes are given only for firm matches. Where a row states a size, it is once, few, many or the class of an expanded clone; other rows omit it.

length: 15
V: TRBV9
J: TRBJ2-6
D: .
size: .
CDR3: CASSVEFSGANVLTF
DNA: TGTGCCAGCAGCGTAGAGTTCTCTGGGGCCAACGTCCTGACTTTC

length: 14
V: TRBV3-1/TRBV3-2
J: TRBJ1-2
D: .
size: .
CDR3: CASSQDKTRRGYTF
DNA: TGTGCCAGCAGCCAAGATAAGACCCGACGGGGCTACACCTTC

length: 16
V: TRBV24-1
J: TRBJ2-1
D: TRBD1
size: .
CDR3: CATSEQTGGRYNEQFF
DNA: TGTGCCACCAGTGAACAGACAGGGGGCAGGTACAATGAGCAGTTCTTC

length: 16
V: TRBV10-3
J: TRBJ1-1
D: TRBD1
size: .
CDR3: CAISDWDRGIATEAFF
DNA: TGTGCCATCAGTGACTGGGACAGGGGGATAGCTACTGAAGCTTTCTTT

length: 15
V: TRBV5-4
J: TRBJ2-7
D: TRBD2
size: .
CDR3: CASSYGSGGVYEQYF
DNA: TGTGCCAGCAGCTATGGTAGCGGGGGGGTTTACGAGCAGTACTTC

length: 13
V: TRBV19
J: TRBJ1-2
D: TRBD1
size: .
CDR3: CASSDRGAYGYTF
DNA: TGTGCCAGTTCCGACAGGGGAGCGTATGGCTACACCTTC

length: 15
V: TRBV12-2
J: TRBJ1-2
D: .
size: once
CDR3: CASRPEGATFYGYTF
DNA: TGTGCAAGTCGCCCCGAGGGGGCCACCTTCTATGGCTACACCTTC

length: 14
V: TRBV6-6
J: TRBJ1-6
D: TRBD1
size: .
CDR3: CVTGGQGGSSPLHF
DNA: TGTGTCACTGGTGGTCAAGGGGGCTCTTCACCCCTCCACTTT

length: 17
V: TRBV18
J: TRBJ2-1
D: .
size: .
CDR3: CASSPFVPGEGDNEQFF
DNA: TGTGCCAGCTCACCATTCGTTCCGGGGGAAGGGGACAATGAGCAGTTCTTC

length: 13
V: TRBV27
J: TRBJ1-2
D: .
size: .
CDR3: CATATGEYYGYTF
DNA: TGTGCCACCGCTACCGGGGAATACTATGGCTACACCTTC

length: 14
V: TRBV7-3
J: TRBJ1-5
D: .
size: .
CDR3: CASSLAGSNQPQHF
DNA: TGTGCCAGCAGCCTGGCAGGGTCCAATCAGCCCCAGCATTTT

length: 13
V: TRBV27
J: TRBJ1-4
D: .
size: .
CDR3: CASSQLDREELFF
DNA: TGTGCCAGCAGTCAACTAGACCGGGAGGAACTGTTTTTT

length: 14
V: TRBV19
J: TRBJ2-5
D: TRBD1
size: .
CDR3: CASSNWTGEETQYF
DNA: TGTGCCAGTAGTAACTGGACAGGGGAGGAGACCCAGTACTTC

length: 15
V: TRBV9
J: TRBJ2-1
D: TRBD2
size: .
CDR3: CASSVGLAGDNEQFF
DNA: TGTGCCAGCAGCGTTGGACTAGCGGGAGACAATGAGCAGTTCTTC

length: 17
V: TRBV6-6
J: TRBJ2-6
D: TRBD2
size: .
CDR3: CASSPAGGLEGANVLTF
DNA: TGTGCCAGCAGTCCAGCGGGAGGGTTAGAAGGGGCCAACGTCCTGACTTTC

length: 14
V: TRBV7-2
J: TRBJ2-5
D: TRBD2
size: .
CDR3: CASSLSHGRETQYF
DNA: TGTGCCAGCAGCTTATCCCACGGGAGGGAGACCCAGTACTTC

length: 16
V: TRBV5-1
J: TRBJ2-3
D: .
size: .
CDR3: CASSSGDTPSTDTQYF
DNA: TGCGCCAGCAGCTCGGGGGACACCCCTAGCACAGATACGCAGTATTTT

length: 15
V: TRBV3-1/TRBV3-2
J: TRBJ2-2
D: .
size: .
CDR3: CASSYGQRDTGELFF
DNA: TGTGCCAGCAGCTACGGACAGCGGGACACCGGGGAGCTGTTTTTT

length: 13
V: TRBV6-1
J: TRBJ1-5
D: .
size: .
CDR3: CASSDRFSQPQHF
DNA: TGTGCCAGCAGTGACAGGTTTTCTCAGCCCCAGCATTTT

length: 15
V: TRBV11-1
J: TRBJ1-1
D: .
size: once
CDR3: CASSYRPGGDAEAFF
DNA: TGTGCCAGCAGCTACCGACCCGGGGGCGACGCTGAAGCTTTCTTT